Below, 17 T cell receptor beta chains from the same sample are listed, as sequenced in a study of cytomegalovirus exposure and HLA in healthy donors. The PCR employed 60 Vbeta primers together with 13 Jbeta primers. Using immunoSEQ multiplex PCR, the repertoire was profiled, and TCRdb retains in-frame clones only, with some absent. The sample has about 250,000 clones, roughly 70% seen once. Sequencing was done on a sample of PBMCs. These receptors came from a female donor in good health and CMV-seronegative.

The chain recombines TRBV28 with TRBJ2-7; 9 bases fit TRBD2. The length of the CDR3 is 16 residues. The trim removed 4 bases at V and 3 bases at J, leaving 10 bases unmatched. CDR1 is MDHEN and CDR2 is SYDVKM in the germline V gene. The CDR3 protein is CASSSPPPSGIYEQYF. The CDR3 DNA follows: TGTGCCAGCAGTTCCCCTCCTCCTAGCGGGATCTACGAGCAGTACTTC.

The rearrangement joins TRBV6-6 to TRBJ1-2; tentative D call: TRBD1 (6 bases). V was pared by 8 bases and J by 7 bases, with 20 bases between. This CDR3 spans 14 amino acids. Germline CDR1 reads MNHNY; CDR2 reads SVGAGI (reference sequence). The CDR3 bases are TGTGCCAGCCTATTGGCAGAGGGGGTGGGTGGCTACACCTTC. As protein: CASLLAEGVGGYTF.

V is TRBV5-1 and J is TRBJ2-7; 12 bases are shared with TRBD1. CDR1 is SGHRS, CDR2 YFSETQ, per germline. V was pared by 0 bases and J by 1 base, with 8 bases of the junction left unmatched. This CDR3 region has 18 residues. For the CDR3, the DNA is TGCGCCAGCAGCTTGGCCGGGACAGGGGGCTATTTTTCCTACGAGCAGTACTTC. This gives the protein CASSLAGTGGYFSYEQYF.

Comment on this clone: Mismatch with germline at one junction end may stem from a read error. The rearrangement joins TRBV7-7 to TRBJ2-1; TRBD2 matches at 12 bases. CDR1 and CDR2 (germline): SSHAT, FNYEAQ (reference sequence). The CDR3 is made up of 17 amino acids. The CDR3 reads CASSLGHASGRANEQFF. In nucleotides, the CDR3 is TGTGCTAGCAGCTTAGGTCACGCTAGCGGGAGGGCCAATGAGCAGTTCTTC.

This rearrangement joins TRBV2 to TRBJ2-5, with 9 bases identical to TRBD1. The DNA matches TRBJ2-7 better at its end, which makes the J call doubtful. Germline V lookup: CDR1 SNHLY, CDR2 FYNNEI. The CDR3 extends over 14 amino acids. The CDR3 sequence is CASSYGQGTYEQYF. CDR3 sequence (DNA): TGTGCCAGCAGTTACGGACAGGGGACCTACGAGCAGTACTTC.

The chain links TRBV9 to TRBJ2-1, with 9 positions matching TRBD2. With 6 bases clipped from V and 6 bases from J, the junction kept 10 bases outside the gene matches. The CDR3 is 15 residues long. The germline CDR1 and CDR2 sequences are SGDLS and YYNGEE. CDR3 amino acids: CASKRELAGPNEQFF. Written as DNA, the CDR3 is TGTGCCAGCAAGAGGGAACTAGCGGGCCCCAATGAGCAGTTCTTC.

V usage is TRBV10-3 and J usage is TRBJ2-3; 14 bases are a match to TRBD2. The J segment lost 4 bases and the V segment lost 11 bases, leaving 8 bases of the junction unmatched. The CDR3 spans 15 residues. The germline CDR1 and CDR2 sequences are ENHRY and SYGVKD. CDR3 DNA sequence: TGTGCCGCTGGGACTAGCGGGAGACGTCCAGATACGCAGTATTTT. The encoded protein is CAAGTSGRRPDTQYF.

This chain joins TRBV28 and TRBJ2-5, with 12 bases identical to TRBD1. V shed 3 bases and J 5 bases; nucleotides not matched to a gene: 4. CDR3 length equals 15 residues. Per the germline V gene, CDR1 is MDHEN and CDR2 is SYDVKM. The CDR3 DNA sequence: TGTGCCAGCAGTTTCGGGACAGGGGGCGTGGAGACCCAGTACTTC. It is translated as CASSFGTGGVETQYF. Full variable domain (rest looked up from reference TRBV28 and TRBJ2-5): DVKVTQSSRYLVKRTGEKVFLECVQDMDHENMFWYRQDPGLGLRLIYFSYDVKMKEKGDIPEGYSVSREKKERFSLILESASTNQTSMYLCASSFGTGGVETQYFGPGTRLLVL.

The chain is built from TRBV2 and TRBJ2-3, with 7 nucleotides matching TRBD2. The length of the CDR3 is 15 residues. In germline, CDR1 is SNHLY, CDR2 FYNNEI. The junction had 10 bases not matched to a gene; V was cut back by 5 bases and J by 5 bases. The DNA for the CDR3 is TGTGCCAGCAGTCGACTAGCCCCAGTAGGAGATACGCAGTATTTT. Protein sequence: CASSRLAPVGDTQYF.

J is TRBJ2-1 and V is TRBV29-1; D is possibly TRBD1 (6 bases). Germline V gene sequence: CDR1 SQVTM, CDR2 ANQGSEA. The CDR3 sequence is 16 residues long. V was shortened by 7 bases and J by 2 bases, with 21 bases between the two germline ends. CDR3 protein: CSARDGTPSTYNEQFF. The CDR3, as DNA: TGCAGCGCACGAGATGGGACACCATCAACCTACAATGAGCAGTTCTTC.

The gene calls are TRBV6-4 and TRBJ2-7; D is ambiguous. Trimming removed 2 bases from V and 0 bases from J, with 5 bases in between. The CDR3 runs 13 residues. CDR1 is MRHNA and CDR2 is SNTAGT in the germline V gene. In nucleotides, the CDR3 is TGTGCCAGCAGTGACGGCAGCTCCTACGAGCAGTACTTC. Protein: CASSDGSSYEQYF.

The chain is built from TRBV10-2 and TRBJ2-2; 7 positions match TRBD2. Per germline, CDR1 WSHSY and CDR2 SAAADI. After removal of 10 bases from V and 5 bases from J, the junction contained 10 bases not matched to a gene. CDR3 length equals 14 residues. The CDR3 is CAIRREQGTGELFF. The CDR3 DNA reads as TGCGCCATTCGGCGGGAGCAAGGTACCGGGGAGCTGTTTTTT.

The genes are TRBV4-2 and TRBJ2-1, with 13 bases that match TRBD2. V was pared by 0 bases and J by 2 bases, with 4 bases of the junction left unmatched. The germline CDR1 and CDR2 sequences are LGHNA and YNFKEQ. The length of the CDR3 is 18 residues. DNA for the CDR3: TGTGCCAGCAGCCAAGACGGGACTAGCGGGAATACCTACAATGAGCAGTTCTTC. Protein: CASSQDGTSGNTYNEQFF.

The CDR3 loop reads CASSRSGQLTSRLWGYTF. CDR3 nucleotides: TGTGCCAGCAGCCGATCCGGACAGCTAACTTCCCGGCTGTGGGGCTACACCTTC. The chain combines TRBV14 with TRBJ1-2; weak D call: TRBD1 (6 bases). CDR3 length: 18 residues. V was pared by 4 bases and J by 8 bases, with 29 bases between. In germline, CDR1 is SGHDN, CDR2 FVKESK.

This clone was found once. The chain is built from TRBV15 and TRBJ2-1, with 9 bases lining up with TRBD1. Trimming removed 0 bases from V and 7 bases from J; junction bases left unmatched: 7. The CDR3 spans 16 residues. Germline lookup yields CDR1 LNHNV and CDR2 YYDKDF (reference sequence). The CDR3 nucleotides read TGTGCCACCAGCAGAGATCGACAGGGGGTAGGGAATGAGCAGTTCTTC. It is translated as CATSRDRQGVGNEQFF.

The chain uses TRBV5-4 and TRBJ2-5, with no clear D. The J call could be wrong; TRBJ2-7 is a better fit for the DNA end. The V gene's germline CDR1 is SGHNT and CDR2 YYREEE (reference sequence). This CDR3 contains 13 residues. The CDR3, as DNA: TGTGCCAGCAGCTTGATGGGCAGCTACGAGCAGTACTTC. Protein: CASSLMGSYEQYF.

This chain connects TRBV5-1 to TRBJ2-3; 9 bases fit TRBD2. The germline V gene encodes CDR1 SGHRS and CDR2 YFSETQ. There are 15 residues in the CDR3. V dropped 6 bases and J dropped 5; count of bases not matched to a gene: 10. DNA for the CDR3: TGCGCCAGCACTAATAGCGGGAGCGGGGGAGATACGCAGTATTTT. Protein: CASTNSGSGGDTQYF.